The sequence of this T cell receptor beta chain was determined in a study of control samples from healthy donors and cancer patients. Looked up from germline, CDR1 is SGHDN and CDR2 is FVKESK. Germline trimming cut 8 bases from V and 2 bases from J; bases unmatched to any gene: 16. This CDR3 is 17 amino acids long. Using immunoSEQ multiplex PCR, the repertoire was profiled, and TCRdb retains in-frame clones only, with some absent. Of about 20,000 clones in the sample, 83% were seen once. The sequence came from a man aged 60 to 69 with head and neck cancer. The rearrangement links TRBV14 to TRBJ2-7, with 9 bases identical to TRBD1. Sequenced sample: PBMCs. The CDR3 DNA sequence: TGTGCCAGCCCACGTCCCGGGACAGGGAACCTCACCTACGAGCAGTACTTC. This encodes CASPRPGTGNLTYEQYF.